The 27 T cell receptor beta chains below come from one sample, sequenced in a study of cytomegalovirus exposure and HLA in healthy donors. The PCR made use of 60 Vbeta and 13 Jbeta primers. Method: immunoSEQ multiplex PCR; TCRdb's copy keeps in-frame clones and lacks some. The sample consists of approximately 190,000 clones, over 65% of them appearing once. Sample: PBMCs. These receptors were taken from a woman in her forties or fifties in good health and CMV-seropositive.

V usage is TRBV19 and J usage is TRBJ2-7; 9 bases fit TRBD2. CDR3 length equals 13 residues. The V gene end was trimmed by 11 bases and the J gene end by 5 bases; junction bases not matched to a gene: 10. Germline CDR1 is LNHDA and CDR2 is SQIVND (reference sequence). The CDR3 is CACLSGGFHEQYF. The CDR3 DNA is TGTGCCTGTCTTAGCGGGGGCTTCCACGAGCAGTACTTC.

CDR3 protein: CASSLGSHMNTEAFF. The CDR3 DNA sequence: TGCGCCAGCAGCTTGGGGAGCCACATGAACACTGAAGCTTTCTTT. The rearrangement joins TRBV5-1 to TRBJ1-1; D unresolved. V dropped 0 bases and J dropped 0 bases, with 9 bases sitting between them. The CDR3 contains 15 residues. The germline CDR1 and CDR2 sequences are SGHRS and YFSETQ.

V and J are TRBV11-3 and TRBJ1-1; 7 bases align to TRBD1. This CDR3 region has 13 residues. The germline V gene has CDR1 SGHNT and CDR2 YENEEA. V lost 2 bases to trimming and J lost 5 bases; unmatched junction nucleotides: 2. The CDR3 DNA reads TGTGCCAGCAGCTTACAGGGGGGAACTGAAGCTTTCTTT. Translation: CASSLQGGTEAFF.

CDR3 in amino acids: CASTEKEGGELFF. For the CDR3, the DNA is TGTGCCAGTACGGAGAAGGAAGGCGGGGAGCTGTTTTTT. The chain joins TRBV18 to TRBJ2-2; no clear D gene. The V gene lost 9 bases and the J gene lost 7 bases, with 15 bases spanning the gap. The germline V gene encodes CDR1 KGHSH and CDR2 LQKENI. The CDR3 is 13 residues long.

V gene TRBV6-6 combines with J gene TRBJ2-7; tentative D call: TRBD2 (5 bases). V shed 7 bases and J shed 2 bases, with 18 bases lying between them. From germline, CDR1 is MNHNY and CDR2 SVGAGI (reference sequence). This CDR3 is 15 amino acids long. The CDR3 here is CASTYREDYAYEQYF. The CDR3 region has the DNA TGTGCCAGCACCTACCGGGAAGATTACGCCTACGAGCAGTACTTC.

This chain connects TRBV12-5 to TRBJ1-1; 7 bases fit TRBD1. Unmatched junction bases numbered 5, after V lost 5 bases and J lost 2 bases. Germline CDR1 LGHNT, CDR2 FRNRAP. This CDR3 spans 14 amino acids. The CDR3 here is CASGNSGGNTEAFF. The CDR3 DNA reads TGTGCTAGTGGTAATTCAGGGGGAAACACTGAAGCTTTCTTT.

In this sample, this clone turned up a few times. This rearrangement joins TRBV5-4 to TRBJ1-1, with D unclear. V was cut by 0 bases and J by 6 bases, with 15 bases left in between. Germline loops: CDR1 SGHNT, CDR2 YYREEE (reference sequence). The CDR3 extends over 15 amino acids. CDR3 nucleotide sequence: TGTGCCAGCAGCTTGGTTGTGCGGGCTACGGCTGAAGCTTTCTTT. Amino acid sequence: CASSLVVRATAEAFF.

This clone was detected only a few times. V is TRBV6-1 and J is TRBJ2-5, with TRBD2 matching 12 bases. V gave up 2 bases and J gave up 7 bases; unmatched junction bases: 5. The germline gives CDR1 MNHNS, CDR2 SASEGT. This CDR3 region has 15 residues. As DNA, the CDR3 is TGTGCCAGCAGTGAACTAGCGGGGGGGCAGGGGACCCAGTACTTC. Translated: CASSELAGGQGTQYF.

This clone was observed a few times. V usage is TRBV19 and J usage is TRBJ2-7; a weak D match, TRBD1 (6 bases). The CDR3 is 13 amino acids. Germline loops: CDR1 LNHDA, CDR2 SQIVND (reference sequence). Trimming took 8 bases from V and 2 from J, leaving 13 bases between them. The CDR3 DNA sequence: TGTGCCAGTCGAAGGACAGACACCTACGAGCAGTACTTC. This gives the protein CASRRTDTYEQYF. Together with reference TRBV19 and TRBJ2-7, the CDR3 gives the full variable domain: DGGITQSPKYLFRKEGQNVTLSCEQNLNHDAMYWYRQDPGQGLRLIYYSQIVNDFQKGDIAEGYSVSREKKESFPLTVTSAQKNPTAFYLCASRRTDTYEQYFGPGTRLTVT.

The chain links TRBV7-9 to TRBJ2-5; a weak D match, TRBD2 (6 bases). Germline lookup yields CDR1 SEHNR and CDR2 FQNEAQ (reference sequence). V lost 3 bases and J 2 bases, leaving 10 bases between the germline ends. The CDR3 sequence is 14 residues long. The CDR3 loop is CASSFRDLQETQYF. The CDR3 region has the DNA TGTGCCAGCAGCTTCCGGGACTTACAAGAGACCCAGTACTTC.

The chain uses TRBV9 and TRBJ2-2; 11 positions match TRBD1. Unmatched junction bases numbered 7, after V lost 2 bases and J lost 7 bases. The CDR3 is 16 amino acids. Germline values: CDR1 SGDLS, CDR2 YYNGEE. The CDR3 DNA follows: TGTGCCAGCAGCGTCTCGGGACAGGGGGGCATCGGGGAGCTGTTTTTT. Translating gives CASSVSGQGGIGELFF. The full variable domain, in which reference TRBV9 and TRBJ2-2 provide the parts outside the CDR3, is DSGVTQTPKHLITATGQRVTLRCSPRSGDLSVYWYQQSLDQGLQFLIQYYNGEERAKGNILERFSAQQFPDLHSELNLSSLELGDSALYFCASSVSGQGGIGELFFGEGSRLTVL.

The chain has TRBV7-3 and TRBJ2-2; tentative D call: TRBD2 (7 bases). Germline CDR1 SGHTA, CDR2 FQGTGA. Trimming took off 5 bases at V and 0 bases at J, with 16 bases between the two ends. The CDR3 contains 17 residues. CDR3 in DNA: TGTGCCAGCAGCAAAAGGGGGGGGGCCTCGAACACCGGGGAGCTGTTTTTT. Translated: CASSKRGGASNTGELFF.

This clone was detected a few times. At one boundary the junction diverges from the germline segment, which might be a read error. The chain joins TRBV9 to TRBJ2-1; 11 bases agree with TRBD2. CDR1 and CDR2 (germline): SGDLS, YYNGEE. The CDR3 sequence is 20 residues long. The CDR3 spells CASSVEAGTSGAGGGNAQFF. The CDR3 DNA follows: TGTGCCAGCAGCGTAGAGGCCGGGACTAGCGGCGCCGGGGGTGGGAATGCGCAGTTCTTC.

V usage is TRBV2 and J usage is TRBJ2-5; 8 bases map to TRBD2. Per germline, CDR1 SNHLY and CDR2 FYNNEI. CDR3 length: 17 residues. V lost 6 bases and J lost 4; bases outside the gene matches: 16. CDR3 amino acids: CASSLDAGGGPGETQYF. CDR3 DNA sequence: TGTGCCAGCAGCCTCGACGCCGGCGGGGGGCCGGGAGAGACCCAGTACTTC.

The chain combines TRBV7-9 with TRBJ1-2; D is uncertain. V shed 5 bases and J shed 4 bases, with 11 bases lying between them. Looked up from germline, CDR1 is SEHNR and CDR2 is FQNEAQ (reference sequence). CDR3 length: 13 amino acids. The CDR3 is CASSPGRGYGYTF. Here the CDR3 DNA reads TGTGCCAGCAGCCCCGGACGGGGCTATGGCTACACCTTC.

V usage is TRBV4-1 and J usage is TRBJ1-1; D unclear. CDR3 length: 14 amino acids. Germline V CDR1 and CDR2: MGHRA, YSYEKL. Trimming took 0 bases from V and 6 from J, leaving 11 bases between them. This chain's CDR3 is CASSQDSEWPEAFF. The CDR3 nucleotides are TGCGCCAGCAGCCAAGACAGCGAATGGCCTGAAGCTTTCTTT.

V usage is TRBV29-1 and J usage is TRBJ2-3, with 8 bases identical to TRBD1. The CDR3 totals 15 residues. V trimming: 6 bases; J trimming: 2 bases; junction bases outside the gene matches: 10. Germline V gives CDR1 SQVTM, CDR2 ANQGSEA. As DNA, the CDR3 is TGCAGCGTCGACGACGACAGGGGATCCACAGATACGCAGTATTTT. As protein: CSVDDDRGSTDTQYF.

This chain uses TRBV10-3 with TRBJ2-1, with 11 bases fitting TRBD2. With 11 bases clipped from V and 5 bases from J, the junction kept 23 bases outside the gene matches. The length of the CDR3 is 19 residues. Germline V gene lookup returns CDR1 ENHRY and CDR2 SYGVKD. CDR3 sequence reads: CASHHGTSGGRKRNNEQFF. The CDR3 coding sequence is TGTGCCTCTCACCATGGAACTAGCGGGGGCCGAAAGAGGAACAATGAGCAGTTCTTC.

This chain joins TRBV27 and TRBJ2-7; TRBD1 aligns across 10 bases. J was trimmed by 6 bases and V by 8 bases; bases with no gene match: 7. Germline V gene data show CDR1 as MNHEY and CDR2 as SMNVEV (reference sequence). The CDR3 consists of 13 residues. The DNA for the CDR3 is TGTGCCAGCGCCGGGACAGGGGCCTCCGAGCAGTACTTC. Translation: CASAGTGASEQYF.

This clone was found once. The DNA for the CDR3 is TGTGCCAGCAGTTTCCCGTATAATTCACCCCTCCACTTT. Translating gives CASSFPYNSPLHF. The chain joins TRBV28 to TRBJ1-6; D gene uncertain. The CDR3 extends over 13 amino acids. Germline loops: CDR1 MDHEN, CDR2 SYDVKM. V lost 3 bases, J lost 4 bases, and 4 bases lay in between.

The V gene is TRBV15, the J gene TRBJ1-5; D perhaps matches TRBD1 (6 bases). CDR3 length: 18 amino acids. Trimming took off 1 base at V and 2 bases at J, with 18 bases between the two ends. CDR1 is LNHNV, CDR2 YYDKDF, per germline (reference sequence). This CDR3 reads CATSRVGAGDGGNQPQHF. The CDR3 DNA sequence: TGTGCCACCAGCAGAGTTGGGGCAGGGGATGGAGGCAATCAGCCCCAGCATTTT.

The J gene is TRBJ2-7, the V gene TRBV19, with TRBD1 identical over 10 bases. Germline loops: CDR1 LNHDA, CDR2 SQIVND (reference sequence). Trimming removed 4 bases from V and 2 bases from J; junction bases left unmatched: 8. There are 16 residues in the CDR3. CDR3 residues: CASSNPTGGSTYEQYF. The CDR3 DNA sequence: TGTGCCAGTAGTAACCCGACAGGGGGCTCTACCTACGAGCAGTACTTC.

The gene calls are TRBV11-2 and TRBJ2-7, with TRBD2 as a possible D gene (6 bases). Per germline, CDR1 SGHAT and CDR2 FQNNGV. V was trimmed by 8 bases and J by 1 base, leaving 9 bases between them. CDR3 length equals 12 residues. The CDR3 loop is CASGEVSYEQYF. CDR3 DNA: TGTGCCAGCGGGGAGGTATCCTACGAGCAGTACTTC.

This clone was recorded only once. V usage is TRBV19 and J usage is TRBJ2-1; D call uncertain. Trimming took 0 bases from V and 10 from J, leaving 10 bases between them. Germline values: CDR1 LNHDA, CDR2 SQIVND (reference sequence). The CDR3 sequence is 13 residues long. CDR3 in amino acids: CASSIDRRYEQFF. Written as DNA, the CDR3 is TGTGCCAGTAGTATAGATCGGCGGTACGAGCAGTTCTTC.

This sequence joins TRBV7-2 and TRBJ2-7; tentative D call: TRBD2 (6 bases). This CDR3 has 14 amino acids. V was clipped by 5 bases and J by 3 bases, with 14 bases between them. Germline V gene sequence: CDR1 SGHTA, CDR2 FQGNSA. CDR3 amino acids: CASSPRERVYEQYF. The CDR3 bases are TGTGCCAGCAGCCCCCGCGAGCGGGTCTACGAGCAGTACTTC. Variable domain in full (rest from reference TRBV7-2 and TRBJ2-7): GAGVSQSPSNKVTEKGKDVELRCDPISGHTALYWYRQSLGQGLEFLIYFQGNSAPDKSGLPSDRFSAERTGGSVSTLTIQRTQQEDSAVYLCASSPRERVYEQYFGPGTRLTVT.

The V gene is TRBV5-4, the J gene TRBJ2-7; perhaps TRBD1 as D (6 bases). CDR1 SGHNT and CDR2 YYREEE come from the germline V gene (reference sequence). V lost 4 bases and J lost 1, with 30 bases in between. The CDR3 runs 20 residues. The chain's CDR3 is CASSPTEQGFNTISSYEQYF. The CDR3, as DNA: TGTGCCAGCAGCCCGACTGAACAGGGATTCAACACCATTTCTTCCTACGAGCAGTACTTC.

This clone appeared a few times. This chain connects TRBV7-2 to TRBJ2-1, with D uncertain. The CDR3 is made up of 13 amino acids. Germline V lookup: CDR1 SGHTA, CDR2 FQGNSA. Trimming removed 1 base at V and 8 bases at J, with 9 bases between. The CDR3 DNA sequence: TGTGCCAGCAGCTTAGTAACGAGCGATGAGCAGTTCTTC. This codes for CASSLVTSDEQFF.